This T cell receptor beta chain was observed in a study of vaccination effects on CD4 cells after COVID-19. Whole-study results and caveats: Whether induced by infection or by vaccine, clones showed marked clonal contraction late after vaccination.

Assay used: immunoSEQ multiplex PCR; TCRdb lists only in-frame clones, some missing. The sample holds tens of thousands of clones, roughly 70% seen once. In regard to this clone: Its antigen is as yet unknown.

Expansion of antigen-specific CD4+ T cells with viral peptide pools was carried out by the ViraFEST assay before sequencing. Following culture for under 12 days, CD4+ T cells were isolated. Vaccinated participants had no history of SARS-CoV-2 infection and tested negative for nucleocapsid antibodies. Half of the medium was exchanged for IL-2 medium on both days 3 and 7. Trimming pared 1 base from V and 4 bases from J, leaving 10 bases between. The CDR3 length is 14 residues. CDR1 is SGHTA, CDR2 FQGNSA, per germline. Specimen: CD4+ T cells from PBMCs cultured with HCoV-OC43 spike peptides, collected before COVID-19 vaccination. The sample's subset: HCoV-OC43 spike overlapping peptide pool stimulation. The source of this sequence is a human donor who received a COVID-19 vaccine. The chain carries TRBV7-2 and TRBJ1-2; D gene uncertain. The DNA of the CDR3 is TGTGCCAGCAGCTTAGGTCGGGTAGGCTATGGCTACACCTTC. Amino acids: CASSLGRVGYGYTF.